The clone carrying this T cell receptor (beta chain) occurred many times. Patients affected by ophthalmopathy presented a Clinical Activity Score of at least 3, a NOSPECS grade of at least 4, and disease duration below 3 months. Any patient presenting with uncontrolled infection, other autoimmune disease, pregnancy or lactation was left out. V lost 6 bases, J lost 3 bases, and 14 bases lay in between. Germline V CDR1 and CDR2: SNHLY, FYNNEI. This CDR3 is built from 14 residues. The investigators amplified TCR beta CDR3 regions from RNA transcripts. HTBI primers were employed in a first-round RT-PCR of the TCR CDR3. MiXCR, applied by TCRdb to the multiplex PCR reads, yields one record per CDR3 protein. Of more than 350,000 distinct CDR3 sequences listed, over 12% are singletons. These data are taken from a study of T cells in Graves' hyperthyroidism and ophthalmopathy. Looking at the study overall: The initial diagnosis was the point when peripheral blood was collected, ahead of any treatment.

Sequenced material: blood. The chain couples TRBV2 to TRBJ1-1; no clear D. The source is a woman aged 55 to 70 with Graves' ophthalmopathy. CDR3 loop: CASSYSGPYTEAFF. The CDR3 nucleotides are TGTGCCAGCAGCTACAGCGGGCCCTACACTGAAGCTTTCTTT.